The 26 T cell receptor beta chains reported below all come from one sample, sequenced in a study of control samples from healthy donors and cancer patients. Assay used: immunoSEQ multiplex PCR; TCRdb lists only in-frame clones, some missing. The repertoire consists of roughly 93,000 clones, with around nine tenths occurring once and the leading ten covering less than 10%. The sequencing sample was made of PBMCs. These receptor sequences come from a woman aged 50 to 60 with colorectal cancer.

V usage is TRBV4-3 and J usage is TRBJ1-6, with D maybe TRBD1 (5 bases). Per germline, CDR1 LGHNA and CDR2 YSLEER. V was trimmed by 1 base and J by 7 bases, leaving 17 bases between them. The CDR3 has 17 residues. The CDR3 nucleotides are TGCGCCAGCAGCCAAGTAGTGGGGGGAGTCTCGAATTCACCCCTCCACTTT. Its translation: CASSQVVGGVSNSPLHF.

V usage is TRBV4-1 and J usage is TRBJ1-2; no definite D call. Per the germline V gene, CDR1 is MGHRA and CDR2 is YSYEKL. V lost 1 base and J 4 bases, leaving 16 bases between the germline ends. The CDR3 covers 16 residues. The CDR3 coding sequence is TGCGCCAGCAGCCAAGGTGATGACGGAGCGGGCTATGGCTACACCTTC. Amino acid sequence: CASSQGDDGAGYGYTF.

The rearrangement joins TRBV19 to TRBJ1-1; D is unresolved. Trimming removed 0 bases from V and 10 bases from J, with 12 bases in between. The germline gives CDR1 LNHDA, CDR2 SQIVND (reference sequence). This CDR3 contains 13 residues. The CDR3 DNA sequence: TGTGCCAGTAGTATAGATTACCGGAAGGGAGCTTTCTTT. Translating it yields CASSIDYRKGAFF. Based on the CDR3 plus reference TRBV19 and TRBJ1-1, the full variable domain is DGGITQSPKYLFRKEGQNVTLSCEQNLNHDAMYWYRQDPGQGLRLIYYSQIVNDFQKGDIAEGYSVSREKKESFPLTVTSAQKNPTAFYLCASSIDYRKGAFFGQGTRLTVV.

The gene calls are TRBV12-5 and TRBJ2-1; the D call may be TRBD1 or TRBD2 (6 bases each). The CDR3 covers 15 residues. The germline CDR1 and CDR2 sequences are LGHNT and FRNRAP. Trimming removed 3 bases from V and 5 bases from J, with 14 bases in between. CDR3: CASGFFRGQHNEQFF. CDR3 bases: TGTGCTAGTGGTTTTTTCCGGGGGCAGCACAATGAGCAGTTCTTC.

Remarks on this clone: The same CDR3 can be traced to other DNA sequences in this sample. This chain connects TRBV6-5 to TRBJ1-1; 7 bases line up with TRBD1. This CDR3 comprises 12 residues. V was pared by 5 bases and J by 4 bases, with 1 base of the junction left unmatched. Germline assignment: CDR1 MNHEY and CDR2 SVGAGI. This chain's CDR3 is CASSPGGTEAFF. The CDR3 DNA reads TGTGCCAGCAGTCCAGGGGGCACTGAAGCTTTCTTT.

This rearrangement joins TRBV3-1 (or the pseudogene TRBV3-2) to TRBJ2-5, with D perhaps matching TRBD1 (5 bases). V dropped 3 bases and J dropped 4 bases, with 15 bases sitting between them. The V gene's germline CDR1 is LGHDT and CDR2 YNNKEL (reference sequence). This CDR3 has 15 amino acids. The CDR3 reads CASSHIGQGRETQYF. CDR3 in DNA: TGTGCCAGCAGCCACATTGGGCAGGGAAGAGAGACCCAGTACTTC.

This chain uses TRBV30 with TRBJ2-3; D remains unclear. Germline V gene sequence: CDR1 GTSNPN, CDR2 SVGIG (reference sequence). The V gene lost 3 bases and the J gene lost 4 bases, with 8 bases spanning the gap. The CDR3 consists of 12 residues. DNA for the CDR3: TGTGCCTGGAGAGTTACATCAGATACGCAGTATTTT. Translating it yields CAWRVTSDTQYF.

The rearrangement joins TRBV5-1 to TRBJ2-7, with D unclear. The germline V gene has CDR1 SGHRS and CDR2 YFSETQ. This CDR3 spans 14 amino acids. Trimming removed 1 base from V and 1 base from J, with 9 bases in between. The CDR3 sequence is CASSLTVGSYEQYV. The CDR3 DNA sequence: TGCGCCAGCAGCTTGACGGTCGGTTCCTACGAGCAGTACGTC.

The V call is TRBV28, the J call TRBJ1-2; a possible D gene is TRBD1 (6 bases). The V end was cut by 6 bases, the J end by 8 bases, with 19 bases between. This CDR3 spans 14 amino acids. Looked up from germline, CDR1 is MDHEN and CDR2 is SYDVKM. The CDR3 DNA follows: TGTGCCAGCAGCTTTCTCACGGGACAAATAGGCTACACCTTC. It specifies CASSFLTGQIGYTF.

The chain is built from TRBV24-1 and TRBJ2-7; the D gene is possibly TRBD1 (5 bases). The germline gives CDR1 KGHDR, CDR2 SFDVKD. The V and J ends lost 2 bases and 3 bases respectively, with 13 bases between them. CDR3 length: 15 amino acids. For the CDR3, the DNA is TGTGCCACCAGTGATTGGCAGGGTACCATCTACGAGCAGTACGTC. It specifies CATSDWQGTIYEQYV.

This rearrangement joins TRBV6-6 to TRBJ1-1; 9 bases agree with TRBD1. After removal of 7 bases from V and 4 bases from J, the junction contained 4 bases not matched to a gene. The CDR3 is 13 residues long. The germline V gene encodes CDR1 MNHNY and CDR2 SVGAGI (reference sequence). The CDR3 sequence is CASTPTGGTEAFF. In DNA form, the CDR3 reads TGTGCCAGCACCCCGACAGGGGGCACTGAAGCTTTCTTT.

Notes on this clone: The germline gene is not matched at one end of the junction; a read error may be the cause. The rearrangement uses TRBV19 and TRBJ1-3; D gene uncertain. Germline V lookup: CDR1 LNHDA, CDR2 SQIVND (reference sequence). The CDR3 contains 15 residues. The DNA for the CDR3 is TGTGCCAGTACTATAATTTCGGGAGCTGGAAACACCATATATTTT. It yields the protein CASTIISGAGNTIYF.

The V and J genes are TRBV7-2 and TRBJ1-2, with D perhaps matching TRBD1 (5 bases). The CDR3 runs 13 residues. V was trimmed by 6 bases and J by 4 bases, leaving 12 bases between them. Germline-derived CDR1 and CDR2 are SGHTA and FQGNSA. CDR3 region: CASRRGGGYGYTF. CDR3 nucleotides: TGTGCCAGCAGGCGGGGGGGTGGCTATGGCTACACCTTC.

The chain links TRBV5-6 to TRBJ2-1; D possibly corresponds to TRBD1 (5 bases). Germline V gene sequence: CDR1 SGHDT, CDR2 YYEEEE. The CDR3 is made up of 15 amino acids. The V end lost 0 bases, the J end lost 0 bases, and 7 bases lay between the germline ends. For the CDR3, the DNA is TGTGCCAGCAGCTTGGGACAGAACTCCTACAATGAGCAGTTCTTC. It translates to CASSLGQNSYNEQFF.

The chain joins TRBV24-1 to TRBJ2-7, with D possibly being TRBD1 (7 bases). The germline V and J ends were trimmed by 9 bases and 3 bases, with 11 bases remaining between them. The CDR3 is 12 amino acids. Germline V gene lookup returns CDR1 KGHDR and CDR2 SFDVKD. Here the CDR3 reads CATAGQFYEQYV. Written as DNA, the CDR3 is TGTGCCACCGCGGGACAGTTCTACGAGCAGTACGTC.

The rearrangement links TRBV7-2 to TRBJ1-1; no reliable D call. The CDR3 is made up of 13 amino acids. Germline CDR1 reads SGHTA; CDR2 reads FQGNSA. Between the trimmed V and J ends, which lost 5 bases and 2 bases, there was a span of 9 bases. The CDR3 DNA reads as TGTGCCAGCAGCCAGCAAAGAAACACTGAAGCTTTCTTT. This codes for CASSQQRNTEAFF. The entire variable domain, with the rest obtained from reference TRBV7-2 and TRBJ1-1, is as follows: GAGVSQSPSNKVTEKGKDVELRCDPISGHTALYWYRQSLGQGLEFLIYFQGNSAPDKSGLPSDRFSAERTGGSVSTLTIQRTQQEDSAVYLCASSQQRNTEAFFGQGTRLTVV.

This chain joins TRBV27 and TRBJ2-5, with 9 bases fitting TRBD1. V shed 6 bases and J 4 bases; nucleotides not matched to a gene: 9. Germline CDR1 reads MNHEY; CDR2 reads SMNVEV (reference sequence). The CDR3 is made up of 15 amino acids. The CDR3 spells CASSIPGTGRETQYF. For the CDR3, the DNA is TGTGCCAGCAGCATCCCCGGGACAGGGAGAGAGACCCAGTACTTC.

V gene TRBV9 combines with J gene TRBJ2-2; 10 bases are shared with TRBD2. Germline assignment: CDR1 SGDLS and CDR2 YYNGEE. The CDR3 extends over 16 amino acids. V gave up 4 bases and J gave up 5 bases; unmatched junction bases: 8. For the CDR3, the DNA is TGTGCCAGCAGCCCCCCGAGCGGGGGGGGTACCGGGGAGCTGTTTTTT. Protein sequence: CASSPPSGGGTGELFF.

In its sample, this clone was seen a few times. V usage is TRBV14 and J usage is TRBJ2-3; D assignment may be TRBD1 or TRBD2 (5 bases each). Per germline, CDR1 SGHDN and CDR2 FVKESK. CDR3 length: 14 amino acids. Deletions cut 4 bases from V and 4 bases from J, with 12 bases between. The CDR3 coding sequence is TGTGCCAGCAGCCTATTAGTGGGGGCAGATACGCAGTATTTT. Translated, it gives CASSLLVGADTQYF.

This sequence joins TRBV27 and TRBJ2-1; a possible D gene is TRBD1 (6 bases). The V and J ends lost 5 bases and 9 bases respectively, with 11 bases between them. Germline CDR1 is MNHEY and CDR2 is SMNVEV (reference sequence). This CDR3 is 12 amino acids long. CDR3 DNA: TGTGCCAGCAGTCCACAGGGAACTGAGCAGTTCTTC. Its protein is CASSPQGTEQFF.

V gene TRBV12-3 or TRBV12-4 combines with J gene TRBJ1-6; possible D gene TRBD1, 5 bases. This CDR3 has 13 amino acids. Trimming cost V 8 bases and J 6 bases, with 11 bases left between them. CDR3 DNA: TGTGCCAGCGGTATGGGGACTAATTCACCCCTCCACTTT. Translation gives CASGMGTNSPLHF.

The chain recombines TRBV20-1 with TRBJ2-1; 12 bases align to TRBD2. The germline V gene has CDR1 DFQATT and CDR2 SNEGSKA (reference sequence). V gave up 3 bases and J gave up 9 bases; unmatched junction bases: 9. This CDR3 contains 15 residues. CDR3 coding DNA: TGCAGTGCTAGTCTCCTAGCGGGGGGGCCAAGTGAGCAGTTCTTC. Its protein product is CSASLLAGGPSEQFF.

The CDR3 coding sequence is TGTGCCATCAGTGAGTCCCCAGGGTCAGAAAATAATTCACCCCTCCACTTT. It yields the protein CAISESPGSENNSPLHF. The chain carries TRBV10-3 and TRBJ1-6, with D perhaps TRBD1 (5 bases). The CDR3 length is 17 residues. CDR1 is ENHRY, CDR2 SYGVKD, per germline. The V and J ends lost 0 bases and 5 bases respectively, with 14 bases between them.

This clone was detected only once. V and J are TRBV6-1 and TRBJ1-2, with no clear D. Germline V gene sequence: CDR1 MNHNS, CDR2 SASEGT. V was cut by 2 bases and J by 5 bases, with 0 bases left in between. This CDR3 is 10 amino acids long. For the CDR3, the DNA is TGTGCCAGCAGTGAATATGGCTACACCTTC. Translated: CASSEYGYTF.

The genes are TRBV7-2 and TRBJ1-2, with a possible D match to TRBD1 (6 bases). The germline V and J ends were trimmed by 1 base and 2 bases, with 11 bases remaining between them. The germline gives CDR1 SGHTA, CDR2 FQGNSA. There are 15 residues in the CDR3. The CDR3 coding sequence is TGTGCCAGCAGCTTAGATGGGGGGCGGAACTATGGCTACACCTTC. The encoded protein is CASSLDGGRNYGYTF.

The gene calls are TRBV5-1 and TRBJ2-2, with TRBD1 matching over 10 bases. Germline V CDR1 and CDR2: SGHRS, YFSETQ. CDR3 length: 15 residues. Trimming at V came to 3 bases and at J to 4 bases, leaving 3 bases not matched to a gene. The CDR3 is CASSSWTGGTGELFF. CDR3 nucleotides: TGCGCCAGCAGCTCTTGGACAGGGGGCACCGGGGAGCTGTTTTTT.